This T cell receptor (beta chain) comes out of a study of cytomegalovirus exposure and HLA in healthy donors. V lost 2 bases and J 6 bases, leaving 19 bases between the germline ends. The CDR3 length is 16 residues. Germline-derived CDR1 and CDR2 are MNHEY and SVGAGI. Both 60 Vbeta primers and 13 Jbeta primers went into the PCR. Sequenced by immunoSEQ multiplex PCR; TCRdb stores in-frame clones only, minus some. The repertoire has some 120,000 clones, around 80% of them found once; the top ten carry just under 3%. A remark on this clone: Its specificity is not known.

Study-wide findings and caveats: Most of the TCR beta V segments (in an earlier analysis) were productive either about 87% or about 30% of the time.

The chain combines TRBV6-5 with TRBJ1-1; D ambiguous. This TCR came from a woman younger than 30 in good health and CMV-seropositive. Sequencing was done on a sample of PBMCs. The CDR3 bases are TGTGCCAGCAGTTACCAGATCGGACTTTCGGGCGCTGAAGCTTTCTTT. Its protein is CASSYQIGLSGAEAFF.